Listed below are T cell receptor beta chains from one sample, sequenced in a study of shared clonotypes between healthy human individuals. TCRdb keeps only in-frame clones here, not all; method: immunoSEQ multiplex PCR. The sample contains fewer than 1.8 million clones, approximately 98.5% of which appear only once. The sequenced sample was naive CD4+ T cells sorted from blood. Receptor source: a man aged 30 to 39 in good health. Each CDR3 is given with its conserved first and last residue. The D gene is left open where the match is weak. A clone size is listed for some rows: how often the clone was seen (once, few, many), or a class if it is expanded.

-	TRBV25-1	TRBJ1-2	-	TGTGCCAGCAGTGTGGGGGGCGGCAACTATGGCTACACCTTC	CASSVGGGNYGYTF
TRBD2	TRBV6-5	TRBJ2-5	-	TGTGCCAGCAGTTACGCCGGGGGGGTGACCCAGTACTTC	CASSYAGGVTQYF
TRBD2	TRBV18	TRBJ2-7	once	TGTGCCAGCTCACGGAGCGCGGCGGGAGGGCCCCTCCAATACGAGCAGTACTTC	CASSRSAAGGPLQYEQYF
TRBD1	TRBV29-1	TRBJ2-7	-	TGCAGCGTCGGGGGGGGACAGGGGTCCTACGAGCAGTACTTC	CSVGGGQGSYEQYF
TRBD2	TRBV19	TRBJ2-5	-	TGTGCCAGTAGTAATCGGGGACTAGCGAAAGAGACCCAGTACTTC	CASSNRGLAKETQYF
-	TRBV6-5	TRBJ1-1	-	TGTGCCAGCAGTGGAGGACACTACACTGAAGCTTTCTTT	CASSGGHYTEAFF
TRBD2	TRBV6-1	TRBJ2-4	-	TGTGCCAGCAGTGAGGGACTAGCGGGAGGCCCCAAAAACATTCAGTACTTC	CASSEGLAGGPKNIQYF
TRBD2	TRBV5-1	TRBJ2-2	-	TGCGCCAGCAGCTTGATGTCGGGAGCGGGGACCGGGGAGCTGTTTTTT	CASSLMSGAGTGELFF
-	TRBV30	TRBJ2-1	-	TGTGCCTGGTCAAGCAGGCTATGGGGTAGCTCCTACAATGAGCAGTTCTTC	CAWSSRLWGSSYNEQFF
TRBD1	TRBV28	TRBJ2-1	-	TGTGCCAGCAGTTTAATCCGAGACAGGGGCGTCAATGAGCAGTTCTTC	CASSLIRDRGVNEQFF
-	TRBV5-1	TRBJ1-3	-	TGCGCCAGCAGTTTACAGGGCTCTGGAAACACCATATATTTT	CASSLQGSGNTIYF
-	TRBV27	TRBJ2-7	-	TGTGCCAGCAGTTCCGGGGCAGGGGGAGGCGAGCAGTACTTC	CASSSGAGGGEQYF
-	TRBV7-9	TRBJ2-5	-	TGTGCCAGCAGCTTAGACGCCCCCCGGGGCCAAGAGACCCAGTACTTC	CASSLDAPRGQETQYF
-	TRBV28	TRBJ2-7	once	TGTGCCAGCAGCCGCGAGGGCTACGAGCAGTACTTC	CASSREGYEQYF
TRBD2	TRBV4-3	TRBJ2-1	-	TGCGCCAGCAGCCAAGGTAGCGGGAGAATTCATGAGCAGTTCTTC	CASSQGSGRIHEQFF
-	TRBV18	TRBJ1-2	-	TGTGCCAGCTCACCAAAGAGGGACGGCTATGGCTACACCTTC	CASSPKRDGYGYTF
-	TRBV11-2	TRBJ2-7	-	TGTGCCAGCAGCTTAGAACTAGGGTGGCGGGACAAATACGAGCAGTACTTC	CASSLELGWRDKYEQYF
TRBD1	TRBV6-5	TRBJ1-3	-	TGTGCCAGCAGTTTAGTGACAGGGACTGGAAACACCATATATTTT	CASSLVTGTGNTIYF
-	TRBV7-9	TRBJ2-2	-	TGTGCCAGCAAGGGCGGGTACGCGAACACCGGGGAGCTGTTTTTT	CASKGGYANTGELFF
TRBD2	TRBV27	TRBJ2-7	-	TGTGCCAGCAGTTTATGGACTAGCGGGAGTCGCGAGCAGTACTTC	CASSLWTSGSREQYF
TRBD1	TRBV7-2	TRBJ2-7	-	TGTGCCAGCAGCCTAGACAGGGCCCCCCAGTACTTC	CASSLDRAPQYF
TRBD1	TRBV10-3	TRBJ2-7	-	TGTGCCATCAGTGGACAATTGGGACAGGGGGCAGACGTCGCCTACGAGCAGTACTTC	CAISGQLGQGADVAYEQYF
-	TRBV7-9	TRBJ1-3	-	TGTGCCAGCACCACTATATTGGACATCCGCTCTGGAAACACCATATATTTT	CASTTILDIRSGNTIYF
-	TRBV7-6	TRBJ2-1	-	TGTGCCAGCAGCTTAGTTCCCACTCAACGTAGCTCCTACAATGAGCAGTTCTTC	CASSLVPTQRSSYNEQFF
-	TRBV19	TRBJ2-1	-	TGTGCCAGTAGTGAACGGACAACACATGAGCAGTTCTTC	CASSERTTHEQFF
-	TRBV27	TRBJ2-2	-	TGTGCCAGCAGTTTATTCGGGACGACCGGGGAGCTGTTTTTT	CASSLFGTTGELFF
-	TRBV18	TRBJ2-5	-	TGTGCCAGCTCACGGGACCTAGTCTTTGGTCAAGAGACCCAGTACTTC	CASSRDLVFGQETQYF
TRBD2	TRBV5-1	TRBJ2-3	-	TGCGCCAGCACTCAGCGGGATATAGATACGCAGTATTTT	CASTQRDIDTQYF
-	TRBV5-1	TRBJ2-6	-	TGCGCCAGCGAGGGGTTTGGGGCCAACGTCCTGACTTTC	CASEGFGANVLTF
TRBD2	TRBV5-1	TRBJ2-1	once	TGCGCCAGCAGCTTGCCCATTTCCGGGACTAGCGGGAGAAATGAGCAGTTCTTC	CASSLPISGTSGRNEQFF
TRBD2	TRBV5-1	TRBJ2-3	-	TGCGCCAGCAGCTCCGGGGGACTAGCGGGGACAGATACGCAGTATTTT	CASSSGGLAGTDTQYF
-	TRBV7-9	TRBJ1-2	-	TGTGCCAGCAGCTTAGAGGCGGGGAACGGCTACACCTTC	CASSLEAGNGYTF
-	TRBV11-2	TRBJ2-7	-	TGTGCCAGCAGCTTAGGGTTATCAGACGAGCAGTACTTC	CASSLGLSDEQYF
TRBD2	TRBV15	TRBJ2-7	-	TGTGCCACCAGCGGATCTTTGGGCGGGGGGCGTGAGCAGTACTTC	CATSGSLGGGREQYF
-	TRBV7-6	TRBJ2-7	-	TGTGCCAGCAGCTCCACGGGGACTGAAGGCTACGAGCAGTACTTC	CASSSTGTEGYEQYF
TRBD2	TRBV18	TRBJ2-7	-	TGTGCCAGCTCACCACTGCTAGCGGGAGTATCCTACGAGCAGTACTTC	CASSPLLAGVSYEQYF
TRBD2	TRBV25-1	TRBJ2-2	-	TGTGCCAGCAGTGAATTGGGTAGCGGGCACCTTAACACCGGGGAGCTGTTTTTT	CASSELGSGHLNTGELFF
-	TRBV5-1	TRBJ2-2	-	TGCGCCAGCAGCTTGGCAGGAATTGGGGAGCTGTTTTTT	CASSLAGIGELFF
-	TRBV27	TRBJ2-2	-	TGTGCCAGCAGTTCCACTCCCGGGTCCAACACCGGGGAGCTGTTTTTT	CASSSTPGSNTGELFF
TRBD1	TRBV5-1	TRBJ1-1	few	TGCGCCAGCAGCACCGGGACAGGGGGCACTGAAGCTTTCTTT	CASSTGTGGTEAFF
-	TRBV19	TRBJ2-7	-	TGTGCCAGTTCCGGGACTTCTTACGAGCAGTACTTC	CASSGTSYEQYF
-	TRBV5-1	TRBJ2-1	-	TGCGCCAGCAGCTTGGCCCAGCAGAATGAGCAGTTCTTC	CASSLAQQNEQFF
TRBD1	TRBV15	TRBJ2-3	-	TGTGCCACCAGCAATGAACAGGGGGCTGGCACAGATACGCAGTATTTT	CATSNEQGAGTDTQYF
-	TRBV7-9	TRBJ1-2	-	TGTGCCAGCAGCTTACCGGGATCTGCTGCCTATGGCTACACCTTC	CASSLPGSAAYGYTF